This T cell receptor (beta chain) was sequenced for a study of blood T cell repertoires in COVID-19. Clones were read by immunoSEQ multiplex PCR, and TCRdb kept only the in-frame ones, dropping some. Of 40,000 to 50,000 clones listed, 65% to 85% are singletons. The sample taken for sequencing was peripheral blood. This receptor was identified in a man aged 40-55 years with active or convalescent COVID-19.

CDR3 amino acids: CASSPTGGRVQETQYF. In DNA, the CDR3 is TGTGCCAGCAGCCCAACCGGGGGGCGGGTGCAAGAGACCCAGTACTTC. J is TRBJ2-5 and V is TRBV9; a weak D match, TRBD2 (7 bases). The CDR3 totals 16 residues. Germline CDR1 is SGDLS and CDR2 is YYNGEE. Trimming removed 4 bases at V and 2 bases at J, with 18 bases between. Variable domain in full (rest from reference TRBV9 and TRBJ2-5): DSGVTQTPKHLITATGQRVTLRCSPRSGDLSVYWYQQSLDQGLQFLIQYYNGEERAKGNILERFSAQQFPDLHSELNLSSLELGDSALYFCASSPTGGRVQETQYFGPGTRLLVL.